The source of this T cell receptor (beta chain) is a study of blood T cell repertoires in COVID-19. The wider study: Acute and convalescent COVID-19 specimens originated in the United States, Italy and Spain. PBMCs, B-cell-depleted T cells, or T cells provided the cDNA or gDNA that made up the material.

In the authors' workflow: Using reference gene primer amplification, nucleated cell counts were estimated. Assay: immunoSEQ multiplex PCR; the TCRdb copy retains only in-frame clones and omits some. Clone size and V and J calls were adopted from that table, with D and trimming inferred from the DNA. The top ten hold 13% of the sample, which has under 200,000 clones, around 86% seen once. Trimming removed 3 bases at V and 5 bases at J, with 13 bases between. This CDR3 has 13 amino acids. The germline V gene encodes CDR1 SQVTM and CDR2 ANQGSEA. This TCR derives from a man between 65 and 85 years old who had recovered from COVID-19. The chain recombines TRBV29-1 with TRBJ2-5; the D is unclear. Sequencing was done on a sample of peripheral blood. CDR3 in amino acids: CSVDGVNGETQYF. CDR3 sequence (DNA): TGCAGCGTTGACGGAGTGAACGGGGAGACCCAGTACTTC.